A selection of T cell receptor beta chains follows, all from one sample in a study of T cells in localized non-small cell lung cancer. Assay: immunoSEQ multiplex PCR; the TCRdb copy retains only in-frame clones and omits some. The data contain roughly 25,000 clones, 65% to 85% of them singletons. The specimen was PBMCs, collected before any cancer treatment. The receptors come from a man between 40 and 70 years old with stage II lung adenocarcinoma. The CDR3 runs from the conserved cysteine through the conserved F or W. The D gene is left open where the match is weak. A row's size may be missing; if present it is once, few, many or a size class.

TRBD2,TRBV5-1,TRBJ2-1,.,TGCGCCAGCAGCTACAACCTACTAGCGGCGAATGAGCAGTTCTTC,CASSYNLLAANEQFF
.,TRBV7-2,TRBJ1-5,.,TGTGCCAGCAGCTCTCTTAAGGAGTTCAATCAGCCCCAGCATTTT,CASSSLKEFNQPQHF
.,TRBV5-1,TRBJ2-3,once,TGCGCCAGCAGCTTAGGTATAGGGGCGGTGAATTCAGATACGCAGTATTTT,CASSLGIGAVNSDTQYF
TRBD1,TRBV7-9,TRBJ2-1,.,TGTGCCAGCAGCTTCTCCGGGACAGGGAGCAATGAGCAGTTCTTC,CASSFSGTGSNEQFF
.,TRBV18,TRBJ1-1,.,TGTGCCAGCTCACCGGACATCAAGAACACTGAAGCTTTCTTT,CASSPDIKNTEAFF
.,TRBV14,TRBJ1-2,.,TGTGCCAGCAGCCAGAGATATAACTATGGCTACACCTTC,CASSQRYNYGYTF
.,TRBV20-1,TRBJ1-2,.,TGCAGTGCTAGTGAAGGGCATGGCTACACCTTC,CSASEGHGYTF
.,TRBV6-5,TRBJ2-7,.,TGTGCCAGCAGTCCCCGGGGAGCGGCCTCCTACGAGCAGTACTTC,CASSPRGAASYEQYF
TRBD1,TRBV6-5,TRBJ1-3,.,TGTGCCAGCAGTTCGGTGACAGGGAGCTCTGGAAACACCATATATTTT,CASSSVTGSSGNTIYF
.,TRBV29-1,TRBJ2-7,.,TGCAGCGGCGGGGAAACCTACGAGCAGTACTTC,CSGGETYEQYF
TRBD1,TRBV10-3,TRBJ1-2,.,TGTGCCATCCATTCAGGGACAGGGTCTTATGGCTACACCTTC,CAIHSGTGSYGYTF
TRBD1,TRBV27,TRBJ2-2,.,TGTGCCAGCAGCGGACAGGGGACCGGGGAGCTGTTTTTT,CASSGQGTGELFF
TRBD2,TRBV5-6,TRBJ2-3,.,TGTGCCAGCAGCTGGGCAGCGGGAGGGCTAACTAGCACAGATACGCAGTATTTT,CASSWAAGGLTSTDTQYF
.,TRBV4-1,TRBJ2-2,.,TGCGCCAGCAGCCAGCAGTGGGGGGACACCGGGGAGCTGTTTTTT,CASSQQWGDTGELFF
TRBD2,TRBV11-3,TRBJ2-1,.,TGTGCCAGCAGCTTAGGTGGCGGGAGCTCCTACAATGAGCAGTTCTTC,CASSLGGGSSYNEQFF
.,TRBV30,TRBJ2-5,.,TGTGCCTGGAGTACCGACAGGGAGGCTCTCCAAGAGACCCAGTACTTC,CAWSTDREALQETQYF
TRBD2,TRBV11-3,TRBJ2-3,.,TGTGCCAGCAGCTTCCCCACTAGCGGGAGAGATACGCAGTATTTT,CASSFPTSGRDTQYF
TRBD2,TRBV29-1,TRBJ2-3,.,TGCAGCGTTGAAGATCGAGTGACTAGCGGCACAGATACGCAGTATTTT,CSVEDRVTSGTDTQYF
.,TRBV7-6,TRBJ1-1,.,TGTGCCAGCAGGCTATCGGGCGACTCGAACACTGAAGCTTTCTTT,CASRLSGDSNTEAFF
TRBD1,TRBV6-4,TRBJ2-2,.,TGTGCCAGCAGCGTGACAGGGGGCACCGGGGAGCTGTTTTTT,CASSVTGGTGELFF
.,TRBV4-1,TRBJ2-1,.,TGCGCCAGCAGCCAAGGGTTGTTCGGATTCGGGGGTAATGAGCAGTTCTTC,CASSQGLFGFGGNEQFF
.,TRBV7-2,TRBJ2-7,.,TGTGCCAGCAGCTTAGGAGGGATCGCACGTATTACGTACTTC,CASSLGGIARITYF
TRBD2,TRBV9,TRBJ2-1,.,TGTGCCAGCAGCGTAGGCGCGGGGGCCTACAATGAGCAGTTCTTC,CASSVGAGAYNEQFF
.,TRBV11-3,TRBJ2-1,.,TGTGCCAGCACCAAAGGAGAGGGCCGACTCAATGAGCAGTTCTTC,CASTKGEGRLNEQFF
.,TRBV19,TRBJ2-3,.,TGTGCCAGTAGTATAGAGGTGGATACGCAGTATTTT,CASSIEVDTQYF
TRBD2,TRBV10-3,TRBJ2-3,.,TGTGCCATCAGTGAGTCCGCGGGGGGTGGAACAGATACGCAGTATTTT,CAISESAGGGTDTQYF
.,TRBV6-1,TRBJ2-7,.,TGTGCCAGCAGTCACAAGGGAACATTGATCGAGCAGTACTTC,CASSHKGTLIEQYF
TRBD1,TRBV27,TRBJ2-7,.,TGTGCCAGCAGCCGAGGGACAGGGGGCCAAGAATACGAGCAGTACTTC,CASSRGTGGQEYEQYF
TRBD1,TRBV19,TRBJ1-2,.,TGTGCCAGTAGTGACAGGGTTAACTATGGCTACACCTTC,CASSDRVNYGYTF
.,TRBV12-5,TRBJ2-2,.,TGTGCTAGTGGGGGGCGGACCGGGGAGCTGTTTTTT,CASGGRTGELFF
.,TRBV5-4,TRBJ2-1,.,TGTGCCAGCAGCTCGCGACCGACTAACAATGAGCAGTTCTTC,CASSSRPTNNEQFF
TRBD1,TRBV5-4,TRBJ2-5,.,TGTGCCAGCAGCTTGGGACAGGGCCTTTACCAAGAGACCCAGTACTTC,CASSLGQGLYQETQYF
TRBD1,TRBV7-9,TRBJ2-7,.,TGTGCCAGCAGACCAAAACCGACAGGGGGCACCTACGAGCAGTACTTC,CASRPKPTGGTYEQYF
.,TRBV7-2,TRBJ1-1,.,TGTGCCAGCAGCCTCGGGACAACCTTCTATGAAGCTTTCTTT,CASSLGTTFYEAFF
.,TRBV6-5,TRBJ1-6,once,TGTGCCAGCAGTTACTCGGCGGACACCAATTCACCCCTCCACTTT,CASSYSADTNSPLHF
TRBD2,TRBV11-2,TRBJ2-1,.,TGTGCCAGCAGCTTAAGCGGGGAAACCTACAATGAGCAGTTCTTC,CASSLSGETYNEQFF
TRBD1,TRBV7-6,TRBJ2-7,once,TGTGCCAGCAGCAAGGGACAGGGGGCTTATGGCGAGCAGTACTTC,CASSKGQGAYGEQYF
TRBD1,TRBV2,TRBJ2-5,.,TGTGCCAGCAGGACAGGGGGCGAAGAGACCCAGTACTTC,CASRTGGEETQYF
.,TRBV6-5,TRBJ2-7,.,TGTGCCAGCAGTCAGGACATACCCTACGAGCAGTACTTC,CASSQDIPYEQYF
.,TRBV30,TRBJ2-5,.,TGTGCCTGGACCGAATCGGAGACCCAGTACTTC,CAWTESETQYF
TRBD1,TRBV13,TRBJ1-2,.,TGTGCCAGCAGCTTACGGGACAGGGGGCCTGGCTACACCTTC,CASSLRDRGPGYTF
.,TRBV30,TRBJ1-2,.,TGTGCCTGGAGTCTCTACTCTGGCTACACCTTC,CAWSLYSGYTF